A selection of T cell receptor beta chains follows, all from one sample in a study of long-term antiretroviral therapy in people with HIV. TCRdb's copy holds only in-frame clones and misses some; the assay was immunoSEQ multiplex PCR. The sample records about 27,000 clones, roughly 85% being singletons. Sequencing was performed on unsorted PBMCs, taken 0.8 years before starting antiretroviral therapy. These receptors were collected from a man between 18 and 35 years old with HIV. Both conserved end residues are part of each CDR3. D genes are given only for firm matches. Clone size is stated in some rows and not others, as once, few, many or a class when expanded.

CDR3 DNA	CDR3 protein	clone size	D gene	V gene	J gene
TGTGCCAGCAGCCCCGTGTGGGGGGTCTTGAGGGAGACCCAGTACTTC	CASSPVWGVLRETQYF	NA	NA	TRBV7-9	TRBJ2-5
TGTGCCAGTAGTCCCCCCGGGATTCAGCCCCAGCATTTT	CASSPPGIQPQHF	NA	NA	TRBV19	TRBJ1-5
TGTGCCAGCAGCCCCATCCGGACGGATAGCTCCTACAATGAGCAGTTCTTC	CASSPIRTDSSYNEQFF	NA	NA	TRBV7-9	TRBJ2-1
TGTGCCAGCAGACCTCTAGGACTAATTTCTACCTACGAGCAGTACTTC	CASRPLGLISTYEQYF	NA	NA	TRBV28	TRBJ2-7
TGCGCCAGCAGTCAATACGAGGACAGGTGTACCTACAATGAGCAGTTCTTC	CASSQYEDRCTYNEQFF	once	TRBD1	TRBV23-1	TRBJ2-1
TGCGCCAGCAGCTTGGACAGTGGGGGGCAGGCCCAGTACTTC	CASSLDSGGQAQYF	NA	NA	TRBV5-1	TRBJ2-5
TGTGCCAGCAGTGACCCCGGGAGGTCCTATAATTCACCCCTCCACTTT	CASSDPGRSYNSPLHF	once	NA	TRBV6-1	TRBJ1-6
TGTGCCAGCAGCTTAGATCGACCCTACGAGCAGTACTTC	CASSLDRPYEQYF	NA	NA	TRBV11-2	TRBJ2-7
TGTGCCAGCAGCTTATCCGGGACTAGCGGTAGGACCCAGTACTTC	CASSLSGTSGRTQYF	NA	TRBD2	TRBV11-2	TRBJ2-5
TGTGCCAGCAGCGTAGTGAGCGGGAGCCCCCCAGATACGCAGTATTTT	CASSVVSGSPPDTQYF	NA	TRBD2	TRBV9	TRBJ2-3
TGTGCCAGCAGGGGAGACGTTTTCAATGAGCAGTTCTTC	CASRGDVFNEQFF	NA	NA	TRBV2	TRBJ2-1
TGTGCCAGCAGAACCCCAACAGGGAGGGTCACTGAAGCTTTCTTT	CASRTPTGRVTEAFF	NA	NA	TRBV27	TRBJ1-1
TGTGCCAGCAGCGTTGATGTTGGGACTTCTTACGAGCAGTACTTC	CASSVDVGTSYEQYF	NA	NA	TRBV9	TRBJ2-7
TGCAGCGTAGGCGAACAGGGGTTAAACACCATATATTTT	CSVGEQGLNTIYF	NA	TRBD1	TRBV29-1	TRBJ1-3
TGTGCCAGCAGTCTCAGGACAGGGACGGAGACCCAGTACTTC	CASSLRTGTETQYF	NA	TRBD1	TRBV28	TRBJ2-5
TGTGCCAGCAGCTCGACGACCGGGGAGCTGTTTTTT	CASSSTTGELFF	NA	NA	TRBV7-3	TRBJ2-2
TGTGCCTGGAGTGTATCGTGGACTAGCGGGGACCAAGAGACCCAGTACTTC	CAWSVSWTSGDQETQYF	NA	TRBD2	TRBV30	TRBJ2-5
TGTGCCAGTAGTATAGCTTTCGGGGATGAGCAGTTCTTC	CASSIAFGDEQFF	once	NA	TRBV19	TRBJ2-1
TGTGCCAGCAGGCCCGGCCCGCCACAGAACACCGGGGAGCTGTTTTTT	CASRPGPPQNTGELFF	once	NA	TRBV9	TRBJ2-2
TGTGCCAGCAGTCGGGACCGGCACCAGGTTTCCTACGAGCAGTACTTC	CASSRDRHQVSYEQYF	NA	NA	TRBV27	TRBJ2-7
TGTGCCAGCACCGTCCGGGACAGTAAAAACGGGGAGCTGTTTTTT	CASTVRDSKNGELFF	NA	TRBD1	TRBV9	TRBJ2-2
TGTGCCAGCAGCTCCGCCCCCGGGACGACGGATTTCTATGGCTACACCTTC	CASSSAPGTTDFYGYTF	once	NA	TRBV5-4	TRBJ1-2
TGTGCCAGCAGCCCGGGGAGGCCAGGCCTTACCGGGCCCCTCCACTTT	CASSPGRPGLTGPLHF	NA	NA	TRBV7-3	TRBJ1-6
TGTGCCAGCAGCTCCCGTCTAGCGGGAGGGGATGAGCAGTTCTTC	CASSSRLAGGDEQFF	NA	TRBD2	TRBV5-4	TRBJ2-1
TGTGCCAGCAGTAACTTTAACACTGAAGCTTTCTTT	CASSNFNTEAFF	few	NA	TRBV6-6	TRBJ1-1
TGTGCCAGCAGTTTGGGCGGGAGGCCCATCGATGAGCAGTTCTTC	CASSLGGRPIDEQFF	NA	TRBD2	TRBV28	TRBJ2-1
TGCGCCGGGGAGCAGTTTCTCAACACCGGGGAGCTGTTTTTT	CAGEQFLNTGELFF	NA	NA	TRBV4-1	TRBJ2-2
TGCGCCAGCAGCTTGAAAGGCAGCTCCTACGAGCAGTACTTC	CASSLKGSSYEQYF	once	NA	TRBV5-1	TRBJ2-7
TGTGCCAGCAGCTCCGGACAGGGAGGGGTCTACGAGCAGTACTTC	CASSSGQGGVYEQYF	NA	NA	TRBV5-5	TRBJ2-7
TGTGCCAGCTCATCGCGGACAGGGGCAAGTCTTGGAAACACCATATATTTT	CASSSRTGASLGNTIYF	once	TRBD1	TRBV18	TRBJ1-3
TGTGCCAGCAGTGAGTTCAGATTGGGACTGATCCACAATGAGCAGTTCTTC	CASSEFRLGLIHNEQFF	NA	NA	TRBV2	TRBJ2-1
TGTGCCAGCAGCTTTAGGCATAGGAGCGGGAGTCCTGAGCAGTTCTTC	CASSFRHRSGSPEQFF	NA	TRBD2	TRBV7-2	TRBJ2-1
TGTGCCAGCAGCCGACAGGGTTCAGCTAATGAAAAACTGTTTTTT	CASSRQGSANEKLFF	NA	TRBD1	TRBV5-6	TRBJ1-4
TGTGCCAGCACGCTCCGGGGAGACGAGCAGTACTTC	CASTLRGDEQYF	once	NA	TRBV25-1	TRBJ2-7
TGTGCCAGCAGCTTAGCACTACAGACAGGGGGCAATACTGAAGCTTTCTTT	CASSLALQTGGNTEAFF	NA	TRBD1	TRBV13	TRBJ1-1
TGTGCCAGCAATCCGGCGACGAACACTGAAGCTTTCTTT	CASNPATNTEAFF	NA	NA	TRBV2	TRBJ1-1
TGTGCCAGCAGCCCCCGGGGCCGGTCCCTTAACTATGGCTACACCTTC	CASSPRGRSLNYGYTF	NA	NA	TRBV7-9	TRBJ1-2
TGTGCCAGCGCGAGGATGAGCACTGAAGCTTTCTTT	CASARMSTEAFF	NA	NA	TRBV7-8	TRBJ1-1
TGTGCCAGCTATTCGACCACAGGGGGCTACATATGGAGCTACACCTTC	CASYSTTGGYIWSYTF	NA	TRBD1	TRBV7-9	TRBJ1-2
TGCGCCAGCAGCCAAGGCCAGTCTCGCTACGAGCAGTACTTC	CASSQGQSRYEQYF	NA	NA	TRBV4-3	TRBJ2-7
TGTGCCAGCAGCCGACTAGCTCAGAACGAGCAGTACTTC	CASSRLAQNEQYF	few	TRBD2	TRBV7-8	TRBJ2-7
TGCGCCAGCAGCTCCACAGGGGCAACTAATGAAAAACTGTTTTTT	CASSSTGATNEKLFF	NA	TRBD1	TRBV5-1	TRBJ1-4
TGTGCCAGCAGTCCGACCGGGACTAGCGGGAGGTACCCCTACAATGAGCAGTTCTTC	CASSPTGTSGRYPYNEQFF	NA	TRBD2	TRBV28	TRBJ2-1
TGTGCCAGCAGCTTGGGGTTCTCCTACGAGCAGTACTTC	CASSLGFSYEQYF	NA	NA	TRBV28	TRBJ2-7
TGTGCCAGCAGCGAGAGATACGACAGGGGTGGCTACACCTTC	CASSERYDRGGYTF	few	TRBD1	TRBV7-3	TRBJ1-2
TGTGCCAGCAGCCCGGGGACAGCTACCTACGAGCAGTACTTC	CASSPGTATYEQYF	NA	TRBD1	TRBV5-4	TRBJ2-7
TGCGCCAGCAGCTTAACACTGGACAGGTCCAACGAGCAGTACTTC	CASSLTLDRSNEQYF	NA	TRBD1	TRBV5-1	TRBJ2-7
TGTGCCAGCTCACTTTCGGGCCCTATTAATTCACCCCTCCACTTT	CASSLSGPINSPLHF	NA	NA	TRBV18	TRBJ1-6
TGCGCCAGCAGCAAACCGGACGGCGCAACTAATGAAAAACTGTTTTTT	CASSKPDGATNEKLFF	NA	NA	TRBV5-1	TRBJ1-4
TGTGCCAGCAGTTCGCTGGGAGGGAGTTGGGGAGGAACAGATACGCAGTATTTT	CASSSLGGSWGGTDTQYF	NA	TRBD2	TRBV27	TRBJ2-3
TGTGCCAGCAGCTTCAATAGGGGGACAGGGGGCAACGAGCAGTACTTC	CASSFNRGTGGNEQYF	NA	TRBD1	TRBV7-8	TRBJ2-7
TGTGCCAGCAGTGCCCAGAACAGGGGGCCCAAGGAGACCCAGTACTTC	CASSAQNRGPKETQYF	NA	TRBD1	TRBV2	TRBJ2-5
TGTGCCAGCAGTCGGTACAGGGGGGCTGGAAACACCATATATTTT	CASSRYRGAGNTIYF	once	TRBD1	TRBV6-5	TRBJ1-3
TGTGCCAGCAGTCCCTTCAGGGGATGGGGCCGAAATCAGCCCCAGCATTTT	CASSPFRGWGRNQPQHF	NA	NA	TRBV28	TRBJ1-5
TGTGCCAGCAGCCCTCACCCGGGACTAGCGGGCGAGACCCAGTACTTC	CASSPHPGLAGETQYF	NA	TRBD2	TRBV9	TRBJ2-5